Below, 25 T cell receptor beta chains from the same sample are listed, as sequenced in a study of breast tumors, draining lymph nodes, adjacent tissues. Axillary draining lymph nodes of breast cancer patients supplied the node samples. One entry per CDR3 protein, called by TCRdb with MiXCR from the multiplex PCR reads. Found here are about 140,000 distinct CDR3 sequences, under 25% of them singletons; the top ten hold roughly 2.6%. Sample: axillary lymph node tissue. These receptors were obtained from a female donor with breast cancer. Some clones in this sample may be carry-over from other donors' samples.

This clonotype was detected many times. The V call is TRBV6-5, the J call TRBJ2-5; 11 nucleotides agree with TRBD1. Per germline, CDR1 MNHEY and CDR2 SVGAGI. There are 15 residues in the CDR3. Trimming removed 6 bases from V and 6 bases from J; junction bases left unmatched: 9. The CDR3 loop is CASSLSGQGAKTQYF. CDR3 nucleotides: TGTGCCAGCAGCCTGTCCGGACAGGGGGCGAAGACCCAGTACTTC.

J is TRBJ2-7 and V is TRBV27, with TRBD2 identical over 11 bases. The CDR3 is 16 amino acids. The V and J ends lost 4 bases and 4 bases, in that order; junction bases with no gene match: 9. Germline V CDR1 and CDR2: MNHEY, SMNVEV (reference sequence). The CDR3 here is CASSSLSGRAGYEQYF. The DNA of the CDR3 is TGTGCCAGCAGTTCCCTTAGCGGGAGGGCCGGATACGAGCAGTACTTC.

This clonotype appeared many times. V gene TRBV7-2 combines with J gene TRBJ2-5; D assignment may be TRBD1 or TRBD2 (5 bases each). CDR1 is SGHTA, CDR2 FQGNSA, per germline. Trimming left V 5 bases short and J 4 bases short, with 14 bases between. This CDR3 has 14 residues. CDR3 loop: CASSPIRAGETQYF. The DNA of the CDR3 is TGTGCCAGCAGCCCCATCAGGGCGGGAGAGACCCAGTACTTC. The full variable domain, completed using reference TRBV7-2 and TRBJ2-5, is GAGVSQSPSNKVTEKGKDVELRCDPISGHTALYWYRQSLGQGLEFLIYFQGNSAPDKSGLPSDRFSAERTGGSVSTLTIQRTQQEDSAVYLCASSPIRAGETQYFGPGTRLLVL.

This clonotype was observed a handful of times. J is TRBJ2-7 and V is TRBV28, with a possible D match to TRBD2 (6 bases). Trimming took off 1 base at V and 3 bases at J, with 10 bases between the two ends. Germline V gene sequence: CDR1 MDHEN, CDR2 SYDVKM. This CDR3 has 14 residues. The CDR3 DNA reads TGTGCCAGCAGTTTATTTGGGGGAGGCTACGAGCAGTACTTC. Encoded protein: CASSLFGGGYEQYF.

This clonotype was found a few times. CDR3 DNA: TGTGCCTGGAGTCCAAACAGACAAGAGACCCAGTACTTC. Translating gives CAWSPNRQETQYF. The chain couples TRBV30 to TRBJ2-5; D unclear. The CDR3 consists of 13 residues. The ends were cut back, 2 bases at V and 2 bases at J, with 9 bases in the middle. CDR1 and CDR2 (germline): GTSNPN, SVGIG (reference sequence).

This clonotype was recorded many times. The V call is TRBV12-3 or TRBV12-4, the J call TRBJ1-4, with 10 positions matching TRBD1. The CDR3 spans 15 residues. The ends lost 5 bases at V and 3 bases at J; junction bases unmatched: 3. CDR3 sequence (DNA): TGTGCCAGCAGTACCGACAGGGGGCCTAATGAAAAACTGTTTTTT. As protein: CASSTDRGPNEKLFF.

The sample holds many counts of this clonotype. The rearrangement uses TRBV20-1 and TRBJ1-4; maybe TRBD1 (6 bases). The germline CDR1 and CDR2 sequences are DFQATT and SNEGSKA (reference sequence). The CDR3 consists of 13 residues. V was pared by 6 bases and J by 8 bases, with 16 bases between. CDR3 sequence reads: CSAPLGGREKLFF. The CDR3 DNA is TGCAGTGCACCCCTGGGGGGGCGCGAAAAACTGTTTTTT.

Concerning this clonotype: This CDR3 is missing its conserved last phenylalanine or tryptophan, likely due to a read error. In DNA, the CDR3 is TGTGCCAGCAGTCCAGCGGGAGTAGCCGGGGAGCTGTTTCCT. Its translation: CASSPAGVAGELFP. The gene calls are TRBV12-3 or TRBV12-4 and TRBJ2-2, with 8 bases aligning to TRBD2. V lost 5 bases and J lost 6; bases outside the gene matches: 5. CDR3 length equals 14 residues.

This clonotype appeared many times. The genes are TRBV5-4 and TRBJ2-3, with 7 nucleotides matching TRBD2. J lost 2 bases, V lost 4 bases, and 10 bases had no gene match. Germline assignment: CDR1 SGHNT and CDR2 YYREEE (reference sequence). This CDR3 has 16 residues. The CDR3 is CASSPRIGTNTDTQYF. In nucleotides, the CDR3 is TGTGCCAGCAGCCCCAGAATCGGGACTAACACAGATACGCAGTATTTT.

This clonotype appeared many times. The CDR3 sequence is CASSVYSTDTQYF. The CDR3 nucleotides read TGTGCCAGCAGCGTATATAGCACAGATACGCAGTATTTT. V usage is TRBV3-1 and J usage is TRBJ2-3; no reliable D call. Per germline, CDR1 LGHDT and CDR2 YNNKEL (reference sequence). Deletions cut 5 bases from V and 0 bases from J, with 6 bases between. CDR3 size: 13 residues.

This clonotype came up many times. This rearrangement joins TRBV7-2 to TRBJ2-5, with 7 bases matching TRBD2. The V gene's germline CDR1 is SGHTA and CDR2 FQGNSA. The CDR3 loop spans 16 amino acids. V lost 2 bases, J lost 7 bases, and 13 bases stayed unmatched. CDR3 DNA sequence: TGTGCCAGCAGCTTACTTGGCGGGAGTCTGGTAGGGACCCAGTACTTC. Translated: CASSLLGGSLVGTQYF.

This clonotype showed up many times. The rearrangement uses TRBV14 and TRBJ2-1; D might be TRBD1 or TRBD2, each matching 5 bases. The germline gives CDR1 SGHDN, CDR2 FVKESK. The CDR3 contains 16 residues. The V end was cut by 4 bases, the J end by 5 bases, with 18 bases between. The CDR3 nucleotides read TGTGCCAGCAGCCTCGGCGCAGGGAGAATTAACAATGAGCAGTTCTTC. As protein: CASSLGAGRINNEQFF.

This clonotype was detected ten times or more. This chain joins TRBV6-1 and TRBJ1-4, with 12 nucleotides matching TRBD1. The trim removed 6 bases at V and 8 bases at J, leaving 4 bases unmatched. The length of the CDR3 is 14 residues. Germline V lookup: CDR1 MNHNS, CDR2 SASEGT. CDR3 region: CASRGTGGQEKLFF. For the CDR3, the DNA is TGTGCCAGCAGGGGGACAGGGGGCCAGGAAAAACTGTTTTTT.

With respect to this clonotype: Just one base apart from a much larger clone, this may be a read error. The chain employs TRBV7-3 and TRBJ2-1, with 8 bases lining up with TRBD2. The CDR3 runs 16 residues. Germline loops: CDR1 SGHTA, CDR2 FQGTGA. V gave up 5 bases and J gave up 11 bases; unmatched junction bases: 17. The CDR3 reads CASSANAASGPAKQFF. CDR3 in DNA: TGTGCCAGCAGCGCCAACGCAGCTAGCGGGCCTGCTAAGCAGTTCTTC.

A word on this clonotype: A much larger clone lies one base from this, so it may be a read error. V and J are TRBV6-5 and TRBJ2-5; the D gene is possibly TRBD1 (6 bases). Germline assignment: CDR1 MNHEY and CDR2 SVGAGI. V was pared by 5 bases and J by 0 bases, with 16 bases between. The CDR3 length is 16 residues. The CDR3 is CASSGRQVPYQETQYF. CDR3 sequence (DNA): TGTGCCAGCAGTGGTAGACAGGTCCCGTACCAAGAGACCCAGTACTTC.

This clonotype was seen ten or more times. This chain joins TRBV11-3 and TRBJ2-7, with no clear D. CDR1 is SGHNT, CDR2 YENEEA, per germline. This CDR3 has 15 amino acids. Trimming removed 1 base from V and 3 bases from J, with 13 bases in between. The CDR3 coding sequence is TGTGCCAGCAGCTTAGGAGGTTGGAAGAGCTACGAGCAGTACTTC. Translating gives CASSLGGWKSYEQYF. The full variable domain, its missing parts supplied by reference TRBV11-3 and TRBJ2-7, is EAGVVQSPRYKIIEKKQPVAFWCNPISGHNTLYWYLQNLGQGPELLIRYENEEAVDDSQLPKDRFSAERLKGVDSTLKIQPAELGDSAVYLCASSLGGWKSYEQYFGPGTRLTVT.

With respect to this clonotype: With a much larger clone just one base away, this may be a read error. V gene TRBV20-1 combines with J gene TRBJ2-5; TRBD2 aligns across 8 bases. Germline V gene data show CDR1 as DFQATT and CDR2 as SNEGSKA (reference sequence). The CDR3 length is 13 residues. Trimming cost V 4 bases and J 4 bases; bases outside gene matches: 5. The CDR3 protein is CSANGRVLETQYF. In nucleotides, the CDR3 is TGCAGTGCTAACGGGAGGGTACTAGAGACCCAGTACTTC.

This clonotype was detected only a few times. One end of the junction does not line up with germline, which may come from a read error. The chain joins TRBV9 to TRBJ2-1; D unclear. Germline V gene data show CDR1 as SGDLS and CDR2 as YYNGEE. There are 15 residues in the CDR3. The CDR3 here is CASNPGDLSYNEQLF. Here the CDR3 DNA reads TGTGCCAGCAACCCTGGGGATTTGTCGTACAATGAGCAGCTCTTC.

Many counts were recorded for this clonotype. This chain links TRBV9 with TRBJ2-7, with 9 bases matching TRBD1. This CDR3 spans 14 amino acids. CDR1 is SGDLS and CDR2 is YYNGEE in the germline V gene. J gave up 5 bases and V 4 bases, and 7 bases lay outside the gene matches. CDR3 sequence: CASSPSTGGHEQYF. The CDR3 DNA is TGTGCCAGCAGCCCCAGTACAGGGGGCCACGAGCAGTACTTC.

The J gene is TRBJ2-5, the V gene TRBV18; D uncertain. Germline CDR1 is KGHSH and CDR2 is LQKENI. V lost 2 bases, J lost 4 bases, and 5 bases lay in between. The CDR3 runs to 12 residues. As DNA, the CDR3 is TGTGCCAGCTCACCAGTGGGAGAGACCCAGTACTTC. Translating it yields CASSPVGETQYF.

Note on this clonotype: This could be a read error, since a much larger clone is one nucleotide away. The conserved phenylalanine or tryptophan normally closing the CDR3 is absent here, so this likely arose from a read error. V is TRBV20-1 and J is TRBJ2-2; D is possibly TRBD1 or TRBD2 (6 bases each). Germline lookup yields CDR1 DFQATT and CDR2 SNEGSKA (reference sequence). Trimming took 1 base from V and 4 from J, leaving 10 bases between them. The CDR3 length is 14 residues. The CDR3 DNA follows: TGCAGTGCTAGAGTTAGGGGGGTCACCGGGGAGCTGTTTTCT. Its translation: CSARVRGVTGELFS.

The chain couples TRBV19 to TRBJ2-1; no clear D. CDR3 length: 13 residues. V was trimmed by 2 bases and J by 8 bases, leaving 10 bases between them. Germline V gene sequence: CDR1 LNHDA, CDR2 SQIVND (reference sequence). The CDR3 loop reads CASSISAYDEQFF. CDR3 bases: TGTGCCAGTAGTATATCGGCTTACGATGAGCAGTTCTTC.

This clonotype appeared many times. This sequence joins TRBV19 and TRBJ2-3; 9 nucleotides line up with TRBD2. CDR3 length: 15 residues. Germline loops: CDR1 LNHDA, CDR2 SQIVND (reference sequence). V gave up 1 base and J gave up 6 bases; unmatched junction bases: 5. The CDR3 bases are TGTGCCAGTAGTATAGGCCTAGCGGGACGGGATACGCAGTATTTT. Encoded protein: CASSIGLAGRDTQYF.

Ten or more counts support this clonotype. The rearrangement joins TRBV10-2 to TRBJ2-1; D is tentatively TRBD1 or TRBD2 (6 bases each). Germline V gives CDR1 WSHSY, CDR2 SAAADI. There are 13 residues in the CDR3. V lost 8 bases and J lost 7, with 15 bases in between. Here the CDR3 DNA reads TGCGCCAGCGTAAGACTAGGGGGGAATGAGCAGTTCTTC. Translating gives CASVRLGGNEQFF.

This clonotype appeared many times. This chain links TRBV9 with TRBJ2-3; maybe TRBD2 (5 bases). V lost 4 bases to trimming and J lost 4 bases, with 10 bases between them. The CDR3 covers 13 residues. Germline CDR1 reads SGDLS; CDR2 reads YYNGEE. In DNA form, the CDR3 reads TGTGCCAGCAGCCCATCCGGGGCAGATACGCAGTATTTT. This translates into CASSPSGADTQYF.